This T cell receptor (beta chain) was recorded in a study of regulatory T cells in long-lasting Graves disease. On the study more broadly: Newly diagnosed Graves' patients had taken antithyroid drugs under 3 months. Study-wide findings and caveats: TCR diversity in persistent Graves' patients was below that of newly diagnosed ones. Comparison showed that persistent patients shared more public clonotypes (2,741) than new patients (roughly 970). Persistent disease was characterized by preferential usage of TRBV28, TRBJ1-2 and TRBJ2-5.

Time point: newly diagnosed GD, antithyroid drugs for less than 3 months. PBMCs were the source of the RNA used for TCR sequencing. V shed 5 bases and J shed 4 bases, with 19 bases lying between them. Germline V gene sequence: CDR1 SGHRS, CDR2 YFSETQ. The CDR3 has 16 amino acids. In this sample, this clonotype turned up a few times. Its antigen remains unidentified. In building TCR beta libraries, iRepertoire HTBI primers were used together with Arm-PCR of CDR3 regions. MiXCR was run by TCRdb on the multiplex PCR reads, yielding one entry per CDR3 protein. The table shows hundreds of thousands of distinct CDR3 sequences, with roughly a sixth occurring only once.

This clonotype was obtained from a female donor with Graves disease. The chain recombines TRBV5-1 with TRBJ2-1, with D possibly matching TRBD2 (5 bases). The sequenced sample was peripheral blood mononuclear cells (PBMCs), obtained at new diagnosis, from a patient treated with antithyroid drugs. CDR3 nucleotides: TGCGCCAGCAGACCCGGGGAGCGGATCGATTACAATGAGCAGTTCTTC. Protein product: CASRPGERIDYNEQFF.